The rows below give T cell receptor beta chains drawn from one sample of a study of T cells after yellow fever vaccination. TCRdb re-derived calls from the 5' RACE reads in MiXCR, one entry per CDR3 protein. Among 360,000 or so distinct CDR3 sequences, around 10% were seen once, and the ten largest hold roughly 18%. The sample consisted of PBMCs, taken on the day of the first yellow fever vaccination. Source of these receptors: a man between 18 and 35 years old who received the YFV17D yellow fever vaccine. The CDR3 runs from the conserved cysteine through the conserved F or W. D genes are given only for firm matches. Part of the rows lack a size; the others show once, few, many or a class for expanded clones.

TRBD2,NA,TRBJ2-1,TRBV6-5,CASSSSGGVREQFF,TGTGCCAGCAGTTCTAGCGGGGGGGTCCGTGAGCAGTTCTTC
NA,few,TRBJ2-3,TRBV10-1,CASSGESDTQYF,TGCGCCAGCAGTGGGGAATCAGATACGCAGTATTTT
NA,NA,TRBJ1-2,TRBV30,CAWSSDFYGYTF,TGTGCCTGGAGTTCCGATTTCTATGGCTACACCTTC
NA,NA,TRBJ2-7,TRBV12-3/TRBV12-4,CASSGTVAYEQYF,TGTGCCAGCAGCGGGACGGTGGCCTACGAGCAGTACTTC
NA,many,TRBJ1-1,TRBV6-1,CASNTMNGLTGIYTEAFF,TGTGCCAGCAACACAATGAACGGGTTGACGGGAATCTACACTGAAGCTTTCTTT
NA,many,TRBJ1-1,TRBV20-1,CSARKGENTEAFF,TGCAGTGCTAGAAAAGGGGAGAACACTGAAGCTTTCTTT
TRBD1,few,TRBJ2-3,TRBV28,CASRRAGQGAGDTQYF,TGTGCCAGCAGGAGGGCCGGACAGGGGGCGGGAGATACGCAGTATTTT
TRBD2,NA,TRBJ2-5,TRBV5-1,CASSLIAGEETQYF,TGCGCCAGCAGCTTGATAGCGGGGGAAGAGACCCAGTACTTC
NA,NA,TRBJ2-3,TRBV18,CASCLSGADTQYF,TGTGCCAGCTGCTTGAGTGGCGCAGATACGCAGTATTTT
TRBD2,few,TRBJ2-4,TRBV5-5,CASVLGGSENIQYF,TGTGCCAGCGTCCTGGGGGGGTCGGAAAACATTCAGTACTTC
TRBD2,once,TRBJ2-4,TRBV4-3,CASSQDPGGTLVAKNIQYF,TGCGCCAGCAGCCAAGATCCGGGGGGTACTTTGGTGGCCAAAAACATTCAGTACTTC
NA,few,TRBJ2-5,TRBV11-2,CASSLGVYGGEETQYF,TGTGCCAGCAGCTTAGGAGTCTACGGCGGAGAAGAGACCCAGTACTTC
TRBD1,many,TRBJ2-7,TRBV29-1,CSVEVPGQGDEQYF,TGCAGCGTTGAAGTTCCGGGACAGGGAGACGAGCAGTACTTC
NA,NA,TRBJ2-7,TRBV13,CASSKRRGHSYEQYF,TGTGCCAGCAGCAAACGCAGGGGCCACTCCTACGAGCAGTACTTC
NA,NA,TRBJ1-1,TRBV7-9,CASSFTTGRGTEAFF,TGTGCCAGCAGCTTTACAACAGGGCGGGGGACTGAAGCTTTCTTT
NA,few,TRBJ2-1,TRBV9,CASSPRAESSYNEQFF,TGTGCCAGCAGCCCACGGGCAGAGAGCTCCTACAATGAGCAGTTCTTC
NA,NA,TRBJ2-5,TRBV20-1,CSASGGLLVETQYF,TGCAGTGCTAGTGGGGGGCTGTTGGTCGAGACCCAGTACTTC
NA,few,TRBJ1-1,TRBV7-2,CASSPKPINTEAFF,TGTGCCAGCAGCCCCAAACCGATTAACACTGAAGCTTTCTTT
NA,NA,TRBJ1-1,TRBV6-1,CASSPVGGRRDTEAFF,TGTGCCAGCAGCCCCGTTGGAGGGCGGCGGGACACTGAAGCTTTCTTT
NA,NA,TRBJ2-3,TRBV19,CASTGPTDTQYF,TGTGCCAGTACCGGACCCACAGATACGCAGTATTTT
TRBD2,few,TRBJ2-3,TRBV5-4,CASSPGTNTDTQYF,TGTGCCAGCAGTCCCGGGACTAACACAGATACGCAGTATTTT
NA,few,TRBJ1-5,TRBV12-3/TRBV12-4,CASSLTAPDQPQHF,TGTGCCAGCAGCCTGACAGCGCCTGATCAGCCCCAGCATTTT
NA,few,TRBJ2-3,TRBV4-3,CASSPSTQGGNTQYF,TGCGCCAGCAGCCCCTCAACCCAGGGGGGGAATACGCAGTATTTT
NA,few,TRBJ1-6,TRBV7-2,CASSFPGTEQSPLHF,TGTGCCAGCAGCTTCCCCGGGACGGAACAATCACCCCTCCACTTT
NA,few,TRBJ2-1,TRBV12-5,CASGPGLSSYNEQFF,TGTGCTAGTGGTCCGGGACTTTCTTCCTACAATGAGCAGTTCTTC
TRBD1,NA,TRBJ2-7,TRBV7-6,CASSFGDRGLYEQYF,TGTGCCAGCAGCTTTGGGGACAGGGGGCTATACGAGCAGTACTTC
NA,few,TRBJ2-7,TRBV20-1,CSARGLGYYEQYF,TGCAGTGCTAGAGGTTTAGGGTACTACGAGCAGTACTTC
TRBD1,few,TRBJ1-5,TRBV4-2,CASSQGDRLNQPQHF,TGTGCCAGCAGCCAAGGGGACAGGCTGAATCAGCCCCAGCATTTT
NA,NA,TRBJ1-6,TRBV7-2,CASSLSHREFSPLHF,TGTGCCAGCAGCTTATCCCATAGGGAGTTTTCACCCCTCCACTTT
NA,few,TRBJ1-1,TRBV5-5,CASSFGEFEAFF,TGTGCCAGCAGCTTTGGGGAGTTTGAAGCTTTCTTT
NA,NA,TRBJ2-1,TRBV20-1,CSATRGASMNEQFF,TGCAGTGCTACGAGGGGGGCCAGTATGAATGAGCAGTTCTTC
TRBD1,few,TRBJ1-2,TRBV6-5,CASSLTLPGQGAYGYTF,TGTGCCAGCAGTTTAACTCTACCGGGACAGGGGGCCTATGGCTACACCTTC
TRBD2,NA,TRBJ2-3,TRBV12-3/TRBV12-4,CANTLPGLEVDTQYF,TGTGCCAACACCCTACCGGGACTAGAAGTAGATACGCAGTATTTT
TRBD1,few,TRBJ2-7,TRBV4-3,CASSQTTGDIYEQYF,TGCGCCAGCAGCCAGACGACAGGGGATATCTACGAGCAGTACTTC
NA,many,TRBJ1-2,TRBV6-2/TRBV6-3,CASNGYGYTF,TGTGCCAGCAACGGCTATGGCTACACCTTC
NA,few,TRBJ2-5,TRBV7-2,CASSLDLQGQYF,TGTGCCAGCAGCTTAGACCTCCAGGGCCAGTACTTC
TRBD1,NA,TRBJ2-3,TRBV25-1,CASSSGGWPDTQYF,TGTGCCAGCAGTTCAGGGGGATGGCCAGATACGCAGTATTTT
NA,few,TRBJ2-2,TRBV11-2,CASSLLGRTGELFF,TGTGCCAGCAGCTTACTCGGGCGAACCGGGGAGCTGTTTTTT
NA,many,TRBJ1-2,TRBV5-4,CASSIGRHYGYTF,TGTGCCAGCAGCATCGGACGGCACTATGGCTACACCTTC
NA,NA,TRBJ2-7,TRBV5-4,CASSLYLDEQYF,TGTGCCAGCAGCTTGTACCTAGACGAGCAGTACTTC
NA,NA,TRBJ2-1,TRBV20-1,CSARGHRGSYNEQFF,TGCAGTGCTAGAGGGCACCGGGGCTCCTACAATGAGCAGTTCTTC
NA,few,TRBJ1-2,TRBV4-1,CASSQDYGQLYGYTF,TGCGCCAGCAGCCAAGATTACGGGCAGTTATATGGCTACACCTTC
NA,NA,TRBJ1-1,TRBV19,CASSIEGRLMNTEAFF,TGTGCCAGTAGTATAGAGGGCAGACTTATGAACACTGAAGCTTTCTTT
NA,few,TRBJ2-2,TRBV21-1,CASRGGRAGELFF,TGTGCCAGCAGAGGGGGTCGGGCCGGGGAGCTGTTTTTT
NA,NA,TRBJ2-5,TRBV20-1,CSARLGAEGTQYF,TGCAGTGCAAGACTAGGGGCTGAAGGGACCCAGTACTTC
NA,few,TRBJ2-5,TRBV7-9,CASTQTFQETQYF,TGTGCCAGCACCCAGACTTTTCAAGAGACCCAGTACTTC
NA,few,TRBJ1-3,TRBV7-2,CASSPEAGSGNTIYF,TGTGCCAGCAGCCCTGAGGCGGGTTCTGGAAACACCATATATTTT
TRBD2,NA,TRBJ2-5,TRBV25-1,CASSEWGLAAQETQYF,TGTGCCAGCAGTGAATGGGGACTAGCGGCACAAGAGACCCAGTACTTC
NA,few,TRBJ2-1,TRBV7-9,CASSLVGVNEQFF,TGTGCCAGCAGCTTAGTGGGGGTGAATGAGCAGTTCTTC
NA,few,TRBJ1-1,TRBV30,CAWAHTGNTEAFF,TGTGCCTGGGCCCACACGGGGAACACTGAAGCTTTCTTT
NA,many,TRBJ1-5,TRBV7-2,CASSPAGKQPQHF,TGTGCCAGCAGCCCAGCTGGGAAACAGCCCCAGCATTTT
TRBD1,few,TRBJ1-1,TRBV7-9,CASSLAGQGGVRPEAFF,TGTGCCAGCAGCTTAGCGGGACAGGGAGGGGTTCGGCCTGAAGCTTTCTTT
TRBD2,NA,TRBJ2-7,TRBV4-1,CASSHSGGRTYEQYF,TGCGCCAGCAGCCACAGCGGGGGCCGTACCTACGAGCAGTACTTC
NA,NA,TRBJ1-2,TRBV5-8,CASTRVTATYGYTF,TGTGCCAGCACCCGCGTCACAGCCACCTATGGCTACACCTTC
TRBD1,few,TRBJ2-7,TRBV20-1,CSASTRTGTGEQYF,TGCAGTGCTAGTACCCGGACAGGCACTGGCGAGCAGTACTTC
NA,NA,TRBJ2-1,TRBV7-2,CARGKKGGNEQFF,TGTGCCAGGGGGAAAAAGGGCGGCAATGAGCAGTTCTTC
TRBD1,few,TRBJ2-5,TRBV12-3/TRBV12-4,CASREQGDQETQYF,TGTGCCAGCAGGGAACAGGGGGACCAAGAGACCCAGTACTTC